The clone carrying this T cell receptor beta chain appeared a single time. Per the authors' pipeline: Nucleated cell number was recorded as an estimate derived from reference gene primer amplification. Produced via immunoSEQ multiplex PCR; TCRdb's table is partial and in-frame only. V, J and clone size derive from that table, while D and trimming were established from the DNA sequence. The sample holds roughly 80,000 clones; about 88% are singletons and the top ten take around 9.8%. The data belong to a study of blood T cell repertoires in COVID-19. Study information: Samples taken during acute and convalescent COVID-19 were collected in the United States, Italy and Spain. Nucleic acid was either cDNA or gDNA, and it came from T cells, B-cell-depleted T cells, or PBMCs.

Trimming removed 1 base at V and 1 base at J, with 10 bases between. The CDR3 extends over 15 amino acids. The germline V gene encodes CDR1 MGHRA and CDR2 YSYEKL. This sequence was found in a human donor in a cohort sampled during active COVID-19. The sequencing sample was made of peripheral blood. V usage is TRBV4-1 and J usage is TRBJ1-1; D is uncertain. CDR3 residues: CASSQAGTKNTEAFF. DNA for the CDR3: TGCGCCAGCAGCCAAGCTGGCACCAAGAACACTGAAGCTTTCTTT.